Following are 16 T cell receptor beta chains from one sample sequenced in a study of PD-L1 blockade in urothelial cancer. The table came from immunoSEQ multiplex PCR; TCRdb's copy has only in-frame clones and leaves some out. Among 90,000 to 130,000 clones, more than 85% were seen once, and the ten largest hold about 4%. Time point defined: peripheral blood 6 weeks after treatment start. Sequences were derived from PBMCs, sampled around atezolizumab (anti-PD-L1) treatment. The receptors were gathered from a man aged 55 to 70 with urothelial cancer.

The chain uses TRBV11-3 and TRBJ2-1; D unclear. V was trimmed by 0 bases and J by 0 bases, leaving 6 bases between them. The germline V gene encodes CDR1 SGHNT and CDR2 YENEEA. The CDR3 is made up of 15 amino acids. The CDR3, as DNA: TGTGCCAGCAGCTTAGAGCCGAGCTCCTACAATGAGCAGTTCTTC. Residues: CASSLEPSSYNEQFF. Looking up the rest from reference TRBV11-3 and TRBJ2-1 gives the full variable domain: EAGVVQSPRYKIIEKKQPVAFWCNPISGHNTLYWYLQNLGQGPELLIRYENEEAVDDSQLPKDRFSAERLKGVDSTLKIQPAELGDSAVYLCASSLEPSSYNEQFFGPGTRLTVL.

The chain couples TRBV6-5 to TRBJ1-3; D may be TRBD1 (5 bases). CDR3 size: 14 residues. Trimming removed 8 bases from V and 4 bases from J, with 15 bases in between. Germline CDR1 reads MNHEY; CDR2 reads SVGAGI. CDR3 region: CASRPEGLGNTIYF. CDR3 sequence (DNA): TGTGCCAGCCGTCCGGAGGGGCTGGGAAACACCATATATTTT.

This chain links TRBV5-1 with TRBJ1-2; 7 bases are shared with TRBD1. This CDR3 is built from 15 residues. In germline, CDR1 is SGHRS, CDR2 YFSETQ. J lost 4 bases, V lost 4 bases, and 10 bases had no gene match. The CDR3 loop reads CASSIDRDRFYGYTF. The CDR3 nucleotides are TGCGCCAGCAGCATTGATCGGGACAGATTCTATGGCTACACCTTC. Full variable domain (rest looked up from reference TRBV5-1 and TRBJ1-2): KAGVTQTPRYLIKTRGQQVTLSCSPISGHRSVSWYQQTPGQGLQFLFEYFSETQRNKGNFPGRFSGRQFSNSRSEMNVSTLELGDSALYLCASSIDRDRFYGYTFGSGTRLTVV.

The chain links TRBV5-1 to TRBJ2-1; unclear D gene. Germline-derived CDR1 and CDR2 are SGHRS and YFSETQ. This CDR3 has 15 residues. V dropped 0 bases and J dropped 4 bases, with 11 bases sitting between them. The chain's CDR3 is CASSLAQLLYNEQFF. The DNA for the CDR3 is TGCGCCAGCAGCTTGGCACAGCTATTATACAATGAGCAGTTCTTC.

The J gene is TRBJ2-5, the V gene TRBV7-2; 11 bases map to TRBD1. Per germline, CDR1 SGHTA and CDR2 FQGNSA. The ends lost 0 bases at V and 1 base at J; junction bases unmatched: 1. CDR3 length equals 16 residues. The CDR3 DNA reads as TGTGCCAGCAGCTTAGCCGGGACAGGGGGCCAAGAGACCCAGTACTTC. As protein: CASSLAGTGGQETQYF.

The J gene is TRBJ2-1, the V gene TRBV19; 7 nucleotides agree with TRBD1. The length of the CDR3 is 16 residues. J lost 9 bases, V lost 5 bases, and 16 bases had no gene match. Germline-derived CDR1 and CDR2 are LNHDA and SQIVND (reference sequence). In nucleotides, the CDR3 is TGTGCCAGTAGTCCGACAGGGATGGCGATAACAGGTGAGCAGTTCTTC. It is translated as CASSPTGMAITGEQFF.

The chain joins TRBV7-7 to TRBJ1-5; D is ambiguous. The CDR3 has 13 amino acids. From germline, CDR1 is SSHAT and CDR2 FNYEAQ (reference sequence). V shed 5 bases and J shed 4 bases, with 9 bases lying between them. This CDR3 is CASSLGPNQPQHF. CDR3 coding DNA: TGTGCCAGCAGCCTCGGTCCGAATCAGCCCCAGCATTTT.

V is TRBV14 and J is TRBJ2-5; TRBD2 might be the D (5 bases). CDR3 size: 17 residues. Germline V gives CDR1 SGHDN, CDR2 FVKESK. Trimming pared 1 base from V and 5 bases from J, leaving 20 bases between. The CDR3 region has the DNA TGTGCCAGCAGCCAAGGCCAGCGGTCAATCCTAGGGGAGACCCAGTACTTC. Encoded protein: CASSQGQRSILGETQYF. Full variable domain (remainder filled in from reference TRBV14 and TRBJ2-5): EAGVTQFPSHSVIEKGQTVTLRCDPISGHDNLYWYRRVMGKEIKFLLHFVKESKQDESGMPNNRFLAERTGGTYSTLKVQPAELEDSGVYFCASSQGQRSILGETQYFGPGTRLLVL.

The chain employs TRBV9 and TRBJ2-3, with 7 bases matching TRBD2. The CDR3 spans 14 residues. With V trimmed by 4 bases and J by 5 bases, 7 bases remained unmatched. Germline CDR1 SGDLS, CDR2 YYNGEE. In DNA form, the CDR3 reads TGTGCCAGCAGCCCCACTAGCGTTCGAGATACGCAGTATTTT. This translates into CASSPTSVRDTQYF.

The genes are TRBV5-1 and TRBJ2-5, with D maybe TRBD2 (5 bases). V was shortened by 4 bases and J by 3 bases, with 10 bases between the two germline ends. CDR3 length: 13 residues. Germline V gives CDR1 SGHRS, CDR2 YFSETQ. The CDR3 bases are TGCGCCAGCAGCGCGGACGGGAAAGAGACCCAGTACTTC. Translated: CASSADGKETQYF.

This chain connects TRBV5-4 to TRBJ1-2; D is uncertain. V shed 4 bases and J shed 4 bases, with 14 bases lying between them. CDR1 SGHNT and CDR2 YYREEE come from the germline V gene (reference sequence). The CDR3 runs to 14 residues. The CDR3 protein is CASSQAATAYGYTF. DNA for the CDR3: TGTGCCAGCAGCCAGGCAGCTACTGCCTATGGCTACACCTTC.

The genes are TRBV28 and TRBJ2-1; 9 bases are shared with TRBD2. This CDR3 region has 16 residues. Losses at the gene ends were 7 bases for V and 7 bases for J; bases not matched to a gene: 14. Per the germline V gene, CDR1 is MDHEN and CDR2 is SYDVKM. CDR3 sequence (DNA): TGTGCCAGCACCCCCAGCGGCGGGAGGGCCCGGAATGAGCAGTTCTTC. It specifies CASTPSGGRARNEQFF.

The DNA of the CDR3 is TGCGCCAGCAGCCAAGAAACCCTGGGACTAGCGGGGGTATACAATGAGCAGTTCTTC. It encodes CASSQETLGLAGVYNEQFF. The rearrangement joins TRBV4-3 to TRBJ2-1, with 14 bases aligning to TRBD2. The CDR3 spans 19 residues. After removal of 0 bases from V and 4 bases from J, the junction contained 8 bases not matched to a gene. Per germline, CDR1 LGHNA and CDR2 YSLEER.

This clone was picked up a small number of times. The V call is TRBV5-1, the J call TRBJ2-2; 7 bases fit TRBD1. From germline, CDR1 is SGHRS and CDR2 YFSETQ. V gave up 6 bases and J gave up 6 bases; unmatched junction bases: 2. The CDR3 has 12 amino acids. CDR3 loop: CASKQGAGELFF. The CDR3 DNA follows: TGCGCCAGCAAGCAGGGGGCCGGGGAGCTGTTTTTT.

The chain has TRBV7-3 and TRBJ1-1; no clear D. There are 13 residues in the CDR3. V was cut by 4 bases and J by 5 bases, with 11 bases left in between. From germline, CDR1 is SGHTA and CDR2 FQGTGA. The chain's CDR3 is CASSYDPGTEAFF. In DNA form, the CDR3 reads TGTGCCAGCAGCTACGACCCGGGGACTGAAGCTTTCTTT.

About this clone itself: At one of its ends the junction is not consistent with the germline gene, which may arise from a read error. The rearrangement uses TRBV4-1 and TRBJ1-2; 7 bases fit TRBD1. The CDR3 sequence is 13 residues long. From germline, CDR1 is MGHRA and CDR2 YSYEKL. CDR3 coding DNA: TGCGCCAGCAGCCAGGAGGGACAGCTTCTCCTCCTTTTC. Its protein is CASSQEGQLLLLF.